The 13 T cell receptor beta chains below were found in one sample sequenced in a study of tumor-infiltrating lymphocytes in oesophageal squamous cell carcinoma. TCRdb passed the PCR reads through MiXCR, listing each CDR3 protein once. The data contain fewer than 20,000 distinct CDR3 sequences, around two fifths of them singletons. The sample comprised normal esophageal tissue next to the tumor. These receptors were obtained from a male donor with esophageal squamous cell carcinoma.

This clonotype was observed at least ten times. V and J are TRBV5-6 and TRBJ1-2, with D unclear. The germline V gene has CDR1 SGHDT and CDR2 YYEEEE. The CDR3 has 14 residues. V was pared by 0 bases and J by 4 bases, with 10 bases between. CDR3 sequence reads: CASSLGTSLYGYTF. DNA for the CDR3: TGTGCCAGCAGCTTGGGTACGTCGCTCTATGGCTACACCTTC.

The table lists this clonotype with a few counts. A junction boundary mismatches the germline segment, possibly from a read error. The V gene is TRBV7-7, the J gene TRBJ2-5; 12 bases align to TRBD2. The CDR3 spans 15 residues. Germline V lookup: CDR1 SSHAT, CDR2 FNYEAQ (reference sequence). CDR3: CASSPTSGGYNEQYF. In DNA, the CDR3 is TGTGCTAGCAGCCCGACTAGCGGGGGTTACAATGAGCAGTACTTC.

V usage is TRBV7-6 and J usage is TRBJ2-3, with D perhaps assigned TRBD1 or TRBD2 (5 bases each). Per germline, CDR1 SGHVS and CDR2 FNYEAQ. This CDR3 spans 16 amino acids. Trimming removed 1 base from V and 3 bases from J, with 14 bases in between. CDR3 nucleotide sequence: TGTGCCAGCAGCTTAGTCGCGAGGGGATTAACAGATACGCAGTATTTT. This codes for CASSLVARGLTDTQYF.

The chain links TRBV7-3 to TRBJ1-2; D is possibly TRBD1 (5 bases). The CDR3 covers 15 residues. Deletions cut 2 bases from V and 2 bases from J, with 12 bases between. The V gene's germline CDR1 is SGHTA and CDR2 FQGTGA. The CDR3 coding sequence is TGTGCCAGCAGCTTACGCCCGGGGGAAAACTATGGCTACACCTTC. This gives the protein CASSLRPGENYGYTF.

The V and J genes are TRBV19 and TRBJ1-3; D is unresolved. The CDR3 has 13 residues. The V gene lost 6 bases and the J gene lost 0 bases, with 6 bases spanning the gap. Germline V gives CDR1 LNHDA, CDR2 SQIVND (reference sequence). The CDR3 bases are TGTGCCAGTAGCGGAGACTCTGGAAACACCATATATTTT. This translates into CASSGDSGNTIYF.

V gene TRBV25-1 combines with J gene TRBJ2-1; D uncertain. The CDR3 is 14 residues long. Germline CDR1 MGHDK, CDR2 SYGVNS. V was shortened by 1 base and J by 6 bases, with 10 bases between the two germline ends. DNA of the CDR3: TGTGCCAGCAGTGAATTGGATGACGGCAATGAGCAGTTCTTC. It encodes CASSELDDGNEQFF.

This clonotype is labeled as large. V is TRBV7-2 and J is TRBJ2-5, with D unclear. Per the germline V gene, CDR1 is SGHTA and CDR2 is FQGNSA. Trimming left V 2 bases short and J 2 bases short, with 6 bases between. The CDR3 has 13 residues. Written as DNA, the CDR3 is TGTGCCAGCAGCTTATCCAGGCAAGAGACCCAGTACTTC. This codes for CASSLSRQETQYF.

There are a few counts of this clonotype. V usage is TRBV7-6 and J usage is TRBJ2-1; D is unresolved. V was pared by 0 bases and J by 10 bases, with 16 bases between. This CDR3 has 15 amino acids. From germline, CDR1 is SGHVS and CDR2 FNYEAQ. CDR3 residues: CASSLASPRTEEQFF. CDR3 nucleotides: TGTGCCAGCAGCTTAGCTAGCCCCAGAACGGAGGAGCAGTTCTTC. The variable domain in full, with the rest retrieved from reference TRBV7-6 and TRBJ2-1, is GAGVSQSPRYKVTKRGQDVALRCDPISGHVSLYWYRQALGQGPEFLTYFNYEAQQDKSGLPNDRFSAERPEGSISTLTIQRTEQRDSAMYRCASSLASPRTEEQFFGPGTRLTVL.

The rearrangement uses TRBV7-8 and TRBJ1-3; possibly TRBD1 for D (5 bases). Germline V gives CDR1 SGHVS, CDR2 FQNEAQ. The V and J ends lost 4 bases and 0 bases respectively, with 16 bases between them. This CDR3 has 17 amino acids. The CDR3: CASSSRPTQDSGNTIYF. The CDR3, as DNA: TGTGCCAGCAGCTCCCGTCCCACACAGGACTCTGGAAACACCATATATTTT.

This clonotype has just one count. The rearrangement uses TRBV15 and TRBJ2-1; 10 bases match TRBD2. The closer fit of TRBJ2-7 to the DNA end suggests the J call may be wrong. Germline CDR1 LNHNV, CDR2 YYDKDF (reference sequence). CDR3 length: 15 amino acids. Here the CDR3 reads CATSAGTSVFNEQYF. The CDR3 DNA is TGTGCCACCAGCGCCGGGACTAGCGTTTTCAATGAGCAGTACTTC.

As DNA, the CDR3 is TGTGCCAGCAGTTGGAACACACCGGGACAGGGATACGAGCAGTACTTC. Amino acid sequence: CASSWNTPGQGYEQYF. V is TRBV27 and J is TRBJ2-1, with TRBD1 identical over 9 bases. Judging by the DNA end, TRBJ2-7 fits better; the J call may be wrong. The CDR3 totals 16 residues. Per the germline V gene, CDR1 is MNHEY and CDR2 is SMNVEV (reference sequence).

This clonotype has a count of ten or more. The V gene is TRBV5-1, the J gene TRBJ1-4; D might be TRBD1 (5 bases). Germline CDR1 SGHRS, CDR2 YFSETQ. This CDR3 contains 13 residues. The V end was cut by 5 bases, the J end by 7 bases, with 12 bases between. Here the CDR3 reads CASRDSPTEKLFF. In DNA, the CDR3 is TGCGCCAGCAGAGACAGCCCGACTGAAAAACTGTTTTTT.

This chain connects TRBV6-1 to TRBJ2-7; 8 nucleotides align to TRBD1. Germline V gene sequence: CDR1 MNHNS, CDR2 SASEGT. Trimming cost V 6 bases and J 2 bases; bases outside gene matches: 9. The CDR3 has 15 residues. The CDR3 nucleotides read TGTGCCAGCAGCCGCGACAGGGGTTTCCCCTACGAGCAGTACTTC. Translated: CASSRDRGFPYEQYF.